Listed below are T cell receptor beta chains from one sample, sequenced in a study of identical twins. TCRdb reanalysed the 5' RACE reads using MiXCR and keeps one entry per CDR3 protein. The data hold just over 500,000 distinct CDR3 sequences, with 22% observed a single time. These same records also appear under a second study, on T cells expressing NK-cell markers.

Sequences were obtained from CD4+ T cells sorted from blood. The source is a woman younger than 30 in good health. CDR3s leave out the opening cysteine and the closing phenylalanine or tryptophan. D genes are given only for firm matches.

d_call | v_call | cdr3_aa
TRBD1 | TRBV6-1 | ASSRTGTALYNEQF
TRBD1 | TRBV28 | ASSSQGESEF
NA | TRBV3-1 | ASSQGIGYT
NA | TRBV18 | ASSPPGLVFEQY
NA | TRBV6-1 | ASRNHGAGQATDTQY
TRBD1 | TRBV20-1 | SARPSGTGKKYGYT
TRBD1 | TRBV5-1 | ASRRTGGAEQPQH
TRBD1 | TRBV20-1 | SAVRQGKSEAF
TRBD1 | TRBV20-1 | SASGRDRYNEQF
TRBD2 | TRBV20-1 | SARDFRGGQETQY
NA | TRBV7-2 | ASSSGATVAQPQH
NA | TRBV20-1 | SGAKGNTEAF
NA | TRBV5-1 | ASSLYGSRHPRGLNIQY
NA | TRBV7-2 | ASNPTGHLNTGELF
NA | TRBV10-3 | AISAEPGHSSYNEQF
NA | TRBV7-9 | ASSPVAAVSEQF
NA | TRBV20-1 | SAGKNRDEQY